Below are 2 T cell receptor beta chains sequenced from a single sample in a study of beta chain features in type 1 diabetes. Overall study findings and caveats: Significant though moderate, a shortening of TCRB CDR3s appeared in all four CD4+ subsets of Type 1 diabetes patients.

These TCRs' antigens remain unknown. What was sequenced were expressed TCRB transcripts, since all of the isolated RNA had been reverse transcribed. Assay: immunoSEQ multiplex PCR; the TCRdb copy retains only in-frame clones and omits some. The sample consists of a few hundred thousand clones, over 9.5% of them appearing once. The source material was naive CD4+ T cells from blood. These receptors all come from a woman aged 18-30 years with type 1 diabetes.

The V and J genes are TRBV6-1 and TRBJ2-1; 7 positions match TRBD2. This CDR3 comprises 15 residues. The germline CDR1 and CDR2 sequences are MNHNS and SASEGT. V shed 5 bases and J 1 base; nucleotides not matched to a gene: 5. This chain's CDR3 is CASSIWGGSYNEQFF. Here the CDR3 DNA reads TGTGCCAGCAGTATTTGGGGGGGTTCCTACAATGAGCAGTTCTTC.

The chain combines TRBV2 with TRBJ2-2; D is uncertain. V was trimmed by 3 bases and J by 3 bases, leaving 8 bases between them. Germline values: CDR1 SNHLY, CDR2 FYNNEI. There are 14 residues in the CDR3. The CDR3 DNA sequence: TGTGCCAGCAGTGACCTACGGGACACCGGGGAGCTGTTTTTT. This encodes CASSDLRDTGELFF.